This is a list of T cell receptor beta chains from one sample in a study of CD8 T cells in ankylosing spondylitis. MiXCR, applied by TCRdb to the 5' RACE reads, yields one record per CDR3 protein. The data contain about 310,000 distinct CDR3 sequences, around 20% of them singletons. What was sequenced was blood, either unsorted or a sorted T cell fraction (not recorded which). Receptor source: a female donor with ankylosing spondylitis or in good health (not recorded which). Each CDR3 is given with its conserved first and last residue. A D gene is named only where the DNA matches it firmly. The size of a clone is reported for some rows only, either as once, few or many, or as a class for expanded clones.

d_gene: -; v_gene: TRBV10-3; abundance: -; j_gene: TRBJ2-6; CDR3aa: CAISEPGRIDGANVLTF; CDR3nt: TGTGCCATCAGTGAGCCGGGACGGATCGATGGGGCCAACGTCCTGACTTTC
d_gene: TRBD1; v_gene: TRBV20-1; abundance: -; j_gene: TRBJ2-4; CDR3aa: CSARTMTGPKNIQYF; CDR3nt: TGCAGTGCTAGAACTATGACAGGGCCCAAAAACATTCAGTACTTC
d_gene: TRBD1; v_gene: TRBV20-1; abundance: -; j_gene: TRBJ2-5; CDR3aa: CSATPTGWGQETQYF; CDR3nt: TGCAGTGCCACCCCGACAGGGTGGGGGCAAGAGACCCAGTACTTC
d_gene: -; v_gene: TRBV5-1; abundance: many; j_gene: TRBJ2-3; CDR3aa: CASSGGHDTDTQYF; CDR3nt: TGCGCCAGCAGCGGGGGCCATGACACAGATACGCAGTATTTT
d_gene: -; v_gene: TRBV20-1; abundance: many; j_gene: TRBJ2-1; CDR3aa: CSASVGNEQFF; CDR3nt: TGCAGTGCTAGTGTCGGGAATGAGCAGTTCTTC
d_gene: TRBD1; v_gene: TRBV15; abundance: -; j_gene: TRBJ2-3; CDR3aa: CATSKGTGVDTQYF; CDR3nt: TGTGCCACCAGCAAGGGGACAGGGGTTGATACGCAGTATTTT
d_gene: TRBD2; v_gene: TRBV5-8; abundance: -; j_gene: TRBJ2-4; CDR3aa: CASSHLGLAGNKNIQYF; CDR3nt: TGTGCCAGCAGCCACTTAGGACTAGCGGGAAACAAAAACATTCAGTACTTC
d_gene: TRBD1; v_gene: TRBV29-1; abundance: many; j_gene: TRBJ2-7; CDR3aa: CSATGTAYEQYF; CDR3nt: TGCAGCGCCACCGGGACAGCCTACGAGCAGTACTTC
d_gene: TRBD1; v_gene: TRBV12-3/TRBV12-4; abundance: many; j_gene: TRBJ1-5; CDR3aa: CASSSTGARGNQPQHF; CDR3nt: TGTGCCAGCAGTTCCACAGGGGCAAGGGGCAATCAGCCCCAGCATTTT
d_gene: -; v_gene: TRBV20-1; abundance: few; j_gene: TRBJ2-1; CDR3aa: CSATSGGTYTEQFF; CDR3nt: TGCAGTGCTACGAGTGGCGGGACTTACACTGAGCAGTTCTTC
d_gene: -; v_gene: TRBV27; abundance: few; j_gene: TRBJ1-1; CDR3aa: CASRWGIGNTEAFF; CDR3nt: TGTGCCAGCAGGTGGGGAATTGGGAACACTGAAGCTTTCTTT
d_gene: TRBD1; v_gene: TRBV12-3/TRBV12-4; abundance: few; j_gene: TRBJ2-3; CDR3aa: CASSSGTGPSTDTQYF; CDR3nt: TGTGCCAGCAGTTCAGGGACAGGCCCTAGCACAGATACGCAGTATTTT
d_gene: -; v_gene: TRBV29-1; abundance: many; j_gene: TRBJ2-7; CDR3aa: CSVEVLQAEQYF; CDR3nt: TGCAGCGTTGAAGTCCTCCAAGCCGAGCAGTACTTC
d_gene: TRBD1; v_gene: TRBV6-1; abundance: -; j_gene: TRBJ2-3; CDR3aa: CASRDRGADTQYF; CDR3nt: TGTGCCAGCCGGGACAGGGGAGCAGATACGCAGTATTTT
d_gene: TRBD2; v_gene: TRBV20-1; abundance: many; j_gene: TRBJ2-7; CDR3aa: CSAGPPGLGTYEQYF; CDR3nt: TGCAGTGCTGGCCCACCGGGACTAGGGACTTACGAGCAGTACTTC
d_gene: TRBD2; v_gene: TRBV5-1; abundance: -; j_gene: TRBJ2-1; CDR3aa: CASSHVGSGSLNEQFF; CDR3nt: TGCGCCAGCAGCCATGTTGGTAGCGGGAGTCTTAATGAGCAGTTCTTC
d_gene: -; v_gene: TRBV7-3; abundance: few; j_gene: TRBJ1-1; CDR3aa: CASSLTPSSKTEAFF; CDR3nt: TGTGCCAGCAGCTTAACCCCATCCTCGAAGACTGAAGCTTTCTTT
d_gene: -; v_gene: TRBV6-1; abundance: few; j_gene: TRBJ1-1; CDR3aa: CASSVRGNTEAFF; CDR3nt: TGTGCCAGCAGTGTTAGGGGCAACACTGAAGCTTTCTTT
d_gene: -; v_gene: TRBV7-2; abundance: -; j_gene: TRBJ1-4; CDR3aa: CASSLAYSGQEKLFF; CDR3nt: TGTGCCAGCAGCTTAGCGTACAGCGGCCAAGAAAAACTGTTTTTT
d_gene: TRBD2; v_gene: TRBV5-6; abundance: -; j_gene: TRBJ2-1; CDR3aa: CASSLRAGTSGINEQFF; CDR3nt: TGTGCCAGCAGCTTGAGGGCCGGGACTAGCGGGATTAATGAGCAGTTCTTC
d_gene: TRBD2; v_gene: TRBV30; abundance: -; j_gene: TRBJ2-1; CDR3aa: CAWSSGTSGSFLRNEQFF; CDR3nt: TGTGCCTGGAGTTCCGGGACTAGCGGGAGTTTTCTACGGAATGAGCAGTTCTTC
d_gene: TRBD2; v_gene: TRBV5-1; abundance: few; j_gene: TRBJ2-5; CDR3aa: CASSIGGGGETQYF; CDR3nt: TGCGCCAGCAGCATCGGCGGGGGTGGAGAGACCCAGTACTTC
d_gene: -; v_gene: TRBV20-1; abundance: -; j_gene: TRBJ2-5; CDR3aa: CSATVFRETQYF; CDR3nt: TGCAGTGCCACTGTTTTCCGGGAGACCCAGTACTTC
d_gene: -; v_gene: TRBV20-1; abundance: -; j_gene: TRBJ2-3; CDR3aa: CSVPDGVDTQYF; CDR3nt: TGCAGTGTCCCGGACGGGGTGGATACGCAGTATTTT
d_gene: -; v_gene: TRBV20-1; abundance: many; j_gene: TRBJ1-1; CDR3aa: CSARRVFELNTEAFF; CDR3nt: TGCAGTGCCAGACGGGTTTTCGAGTTGAACACTGAAGCTTTCTTT
d_gene: -; v_gene: TRBV29-1; abundance: -; j_gene: TRBJ1-2; CDR3aa: CSVEYPVQGYGYTF; CDR3nt: TGCAGCGTTGAATATCCGGTCCAAGGATATGGCTACACCTTC
d_gene: -; v_gene: TRBV29-1; abundance: -; j_gene: TRBJ2-7; CDR3aa: CSVEGFSGVGREQYF; CDR3nt: TGCAGCGTTGAAGGTTTTTCAGGGGTGGGGAGGGAGCAGTACTTC
d_gene: TRBD1; v_gene: TRBV19; abundance: few; j_gene: TRBJ2-7; CDR3aa: CASSTSGGSLEQYF; CDR3nt: TGTGCCAGTAGTACGTCAGGGGGATCTCTCGAGCAGTACTTC
d_gene: -; v_gene: TRBV6-5; abundance: many; j_gene: TRBJ2-3; CDR3aa: CASSYTSTGRTDTQYF; CDR3nt: TGTGCCAGCAGTTACACGTCAACAGGGAGGACAGATACGCAGTATTTT
d_gene: -; v_gene: TRBV5-1; abundance: many; j_gene: TRBJ2-7; CDR3aa: CASSSGLLSSYEQYF; CDR3nt: TGCGCCAGCAGCTCCGGACTGTTAAGCTCCTACGAGCAGTACTTC
d_gene: -; v_gene: TRBV30; abundance: few; j_gene: TRBJ1-4; CDR3aa: CAWNPREDEKLFF; CDR3nt: TGTGCCTGGAACCCCAGGGAGGATGAAAAACTGTTTTTT
d_gene: -; v_gene: TRBV5-4; abundance: -; j_gene: TRBJ2-7; CDR3aa: CASSLGFRDNSYEQYF; CDR3nt: TGTGCCAGCAGCTTGGGGTTTCGGGACAACTCCTACGAGCAGTACTTC
d_gene: -; v_gene: TRBV29-1; abundance: -; j_gene: TRBJ2-6; CDR3aa: CSVSTVSGANVLTF; CDR3nt: TGCAGCGTGTCTACTGTCTCTGGGGCCAACGTCCTGACTTTC
d_gene: -; v_gene: TRBV28; abundance: -; j_gene: TRBJ2-7; CDR3aa: CASSLRPAREQYF; CDR3nt: TGTGCCAGCAGTTTACGGCCAGCTAGGGAGCAGTACTTC
d_gene: -; v_gene: TRBV6-5; abundance: few; j_gene: TRBJ1-2; CDR3aa: CASSPYAESFNYGYTF; CDR3nt: TGTGCCAGCAGTCCCTACGCCGAGAGTTTCAACTATGGCTACACCTTC
d_gene: -; v_gene: TRBV7-2; abundance: -; j_gene: TRBJ2-3; CDR3aa: CASSLAGLRTDTQYF; CDR3nt: TGTGCCAGCAGCTTAGCTGGCTTACGCACAGATACGCAGTATTTT
d_gene: TRBD2; v_gene: TRBV7-2; abundance: -; j_gene: TRBJ2-3; CDR3aa: CASSQTSGGRSDTQYF; CDR3nt: TGTGCCAGCAGCCAGACTAGCGGGGGGCGATCAGATACGCAGTATTTT
d_gene: TRBD2; v_gene: TRBV6-5; abundance: -; j_gene: TRBJ2-3; CDR3aa: CASSSTSGRADTQYF; CDR3nt: TGTGCCAGCAGTTCGACTAGCGGGAGGGCAGATACGCAGTATTTT
d_gene: -; v_gene: TRBV6-2/TRBV6-3; abundance: -; j_gene: TRBJ2-1; CDR3aa: CASRDGRGTDEQFF; CDR3nt: TGTGCCAGCAGGGACGGACGAGGGACGGATGAGCAGTTCTTC